The T cell receptor beta chain described here comes from a study of Ad26.COV2.S vaccination and SARS-CoV-2 variants. A word on this clone: What it binds is unknown.

Using immunoSEQ multiplex PCR, the repertoire was profiled, and TCRdb retains in-frame clones only, with some absent. The sample comprises around 270,000 clones, roughly 85% of which are singletons, and 2.9% rests with the top ten. Study-level findings and limits: Substantial response breadth was reportedly seen for spike-specific CD8+ and CD4+ T cells after vaccination.

Treatment denoted: 15 to 20 received Ad26.COV2.S at low or high dose, single or two shots; about 5 received placebo; per-sample allocation not given. Specimens were obtained on day 63 following the first vaccine or placebo injection. Ad26.COV2.S expressed prefusion-stabilized spike from the original Wuhan strain. There are 14 residues in the CDR3. V lost 4 bases and J lost 5, with 11 bases in between. Germline V gene data show CDR1 as MGHRA and CDR2 as YSYEKL. Source: peripheral blood, taken in a trial of Ad26.COV2.S vaccine versus placebo. The chain uses TRBV4-1 and TRBJ1-4; D is undetermined. This TCR was recovered from a person between 18 and 65 years old who received the Ad26.COV2.S COVID-19 vaccine or a placebo. CDR3: CASSPGSWNEKLFF. The CDR3 nucleotides are TGCGCCAGCAGCCCGGGGAGTTGGAATGAAAAACTGTTTTTT.